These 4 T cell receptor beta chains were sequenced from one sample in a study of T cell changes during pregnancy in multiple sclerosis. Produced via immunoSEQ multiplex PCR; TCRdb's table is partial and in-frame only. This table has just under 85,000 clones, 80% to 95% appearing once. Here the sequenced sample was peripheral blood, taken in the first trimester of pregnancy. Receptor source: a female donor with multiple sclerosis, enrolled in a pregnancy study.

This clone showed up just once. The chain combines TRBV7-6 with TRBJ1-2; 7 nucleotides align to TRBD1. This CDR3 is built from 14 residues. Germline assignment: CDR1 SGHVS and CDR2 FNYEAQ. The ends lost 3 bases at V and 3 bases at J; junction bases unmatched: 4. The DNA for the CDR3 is TGTGCCAGCAGCTTGGGGACAGCCTACTATGGCTACACCTTC. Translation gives CASSLGTAYYGYTF.

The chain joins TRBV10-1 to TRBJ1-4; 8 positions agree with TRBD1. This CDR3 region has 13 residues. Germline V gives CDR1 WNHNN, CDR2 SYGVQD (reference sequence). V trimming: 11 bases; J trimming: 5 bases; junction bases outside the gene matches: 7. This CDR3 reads CAPGDRPNEKLFF. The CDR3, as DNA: TGCGCCCCCGGGGACAGGCCGAATGAAAAACTGTTTTTT.

The CDR3 coding sequence is TGTGCCAGCAGCTCACGGGGGGGGCGAACCGGGGAGCTGTTTTTT. This codes for CASSSRGGRTGELFF. The V and J genes are TRBV5-4 and TRBJ2-2; 8 nucleotides line up with TRBD2. Germline V CDR1 and CDR2: SGHNT, YYREEE (reference sequence). The V gene end was trimmed by 3 bases and the J gene end by 5 bases; junction bases not matched to a gene: 6. The CDR3 spans 15 residues.

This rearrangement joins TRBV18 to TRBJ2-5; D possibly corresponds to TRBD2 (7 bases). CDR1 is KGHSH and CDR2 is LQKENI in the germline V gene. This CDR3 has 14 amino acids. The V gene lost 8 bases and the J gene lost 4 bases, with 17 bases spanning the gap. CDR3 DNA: TGTGCCAGCACCAGATCGGGGGGCGGAGAGACCCAGTACTTC. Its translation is CASTRSGGGETQYF.